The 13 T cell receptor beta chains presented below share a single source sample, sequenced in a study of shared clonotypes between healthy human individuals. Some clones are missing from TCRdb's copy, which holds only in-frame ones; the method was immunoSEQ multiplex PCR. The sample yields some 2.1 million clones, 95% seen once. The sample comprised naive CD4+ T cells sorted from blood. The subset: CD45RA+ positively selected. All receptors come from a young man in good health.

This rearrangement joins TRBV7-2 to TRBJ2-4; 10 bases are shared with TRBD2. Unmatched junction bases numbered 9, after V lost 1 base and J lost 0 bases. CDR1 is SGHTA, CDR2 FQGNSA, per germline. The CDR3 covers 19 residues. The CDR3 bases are TGTGCCAGCAGCTTAGAGGCTAGCGGGAGCAAAGTAGCCAAAAACATTCAGTACTTC. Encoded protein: CASSLEASGSKVAKNIQYF.

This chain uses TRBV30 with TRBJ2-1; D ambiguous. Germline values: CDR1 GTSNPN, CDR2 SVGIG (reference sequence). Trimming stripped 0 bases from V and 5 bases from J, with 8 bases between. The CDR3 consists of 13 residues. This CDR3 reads CAWSVGWDNEQFF. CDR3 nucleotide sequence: TGTGCCTGGAGTGTCGGGTGGGACAATGAGCAGTTCTTC.

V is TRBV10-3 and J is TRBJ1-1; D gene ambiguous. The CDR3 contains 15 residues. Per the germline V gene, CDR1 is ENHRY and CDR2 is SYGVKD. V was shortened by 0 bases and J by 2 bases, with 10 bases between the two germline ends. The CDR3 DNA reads TGTGCCATCAGTGAGTCGGCCTACAGCAACACTGAAGCTTTCTTT. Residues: CAISESAYSNTEAFF.

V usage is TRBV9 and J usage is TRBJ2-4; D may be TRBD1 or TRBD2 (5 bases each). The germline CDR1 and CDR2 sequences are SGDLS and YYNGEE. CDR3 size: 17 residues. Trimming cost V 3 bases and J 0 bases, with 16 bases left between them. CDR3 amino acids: CASSGGPGRVAKNIQYF. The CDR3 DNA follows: TGTGCCAGCAGCGGGGGTCCGGGACGGGTAGCCAAAAACATTCAGTACTTC.

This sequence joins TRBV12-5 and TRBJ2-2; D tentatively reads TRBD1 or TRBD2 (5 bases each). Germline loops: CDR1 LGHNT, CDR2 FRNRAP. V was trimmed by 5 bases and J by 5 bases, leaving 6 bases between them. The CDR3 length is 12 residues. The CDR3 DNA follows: TGTGCTAGTGGTGGGGGAACCGGGGAGCTGTTTTTT. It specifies CASGGGTGELFF.

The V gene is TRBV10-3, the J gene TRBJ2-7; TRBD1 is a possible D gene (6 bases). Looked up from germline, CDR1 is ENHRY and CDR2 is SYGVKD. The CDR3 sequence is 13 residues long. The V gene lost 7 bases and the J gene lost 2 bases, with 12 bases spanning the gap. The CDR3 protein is CAITAGAPYEQYF. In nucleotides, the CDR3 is TGTGCCATCACTGCAGGGGCCCCCTACGAGCAGTACTTC.

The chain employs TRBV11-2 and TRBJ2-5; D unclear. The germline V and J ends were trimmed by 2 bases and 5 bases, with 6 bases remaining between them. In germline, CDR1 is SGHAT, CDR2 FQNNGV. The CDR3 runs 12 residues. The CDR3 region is CASSLTRETQYF. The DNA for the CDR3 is TGTGCCAGCAGCTTAACCCGGGAGACCCAGTACTTC.

The CDR3: CASSFMGVKETQYF. The DNA for the CDR3 is TGCGCCAGCAGCTTCATGGGGGTTAAAGAGACCCAGTACTTC. The chain has TRBV5-1 and TRBJ2-5; D tentatively reads TRBD1 or TRBD2 (5 bases each). This CDR3 has 14 amino acids. The germline V and J ends were trimmed by 2 bases and 3 bases, with 11 bases remaining between them. CDR1 SGHRS and CDR2 YFSETQ come from the germline V gene.

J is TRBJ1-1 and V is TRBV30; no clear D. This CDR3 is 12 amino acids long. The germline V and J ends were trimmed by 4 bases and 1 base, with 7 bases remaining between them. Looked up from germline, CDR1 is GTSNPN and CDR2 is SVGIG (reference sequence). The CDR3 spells CAWKRSNTEAFF. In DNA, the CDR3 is TGTGCCTGGAAGAGATCGAACACTGAAGCTTTCTTT. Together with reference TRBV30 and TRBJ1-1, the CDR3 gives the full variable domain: SQTIHQWPATLVQPVGSPLSLECTVEGTSNPNLYWYRQAAGRGLQLLFYSVGIGQISSEVPQNLSASRPQDRQFILSSKKLLLSDSGFYLCAWKRSNTEAFFGQGTRLTVV.

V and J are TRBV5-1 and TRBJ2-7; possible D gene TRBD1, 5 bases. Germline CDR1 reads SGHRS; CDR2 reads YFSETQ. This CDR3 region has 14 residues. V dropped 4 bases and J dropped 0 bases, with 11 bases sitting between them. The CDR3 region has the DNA TGCGCCAGCAGCACAAAGGGGTACTCCTACGAGCAGTACTTC. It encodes CASSTKGYSYEQYF.

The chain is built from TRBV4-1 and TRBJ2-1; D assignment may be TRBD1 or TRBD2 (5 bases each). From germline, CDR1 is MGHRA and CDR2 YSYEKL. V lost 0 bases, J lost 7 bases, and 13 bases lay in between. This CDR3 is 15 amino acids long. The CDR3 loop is CASSQEGTFMNEQFF. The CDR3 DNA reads TGCGCCAGCAGCCAAGAGGGGACCTTCATGAATGAGCAGTTCTTC.

The CDR3 here is CASSQTGTSGNTIYF. CDR3 in DNA: TGCGCCAGCAGCCAAACAGGGACGTCTGGAAACACCATATATTTT. V gene TRBV4-1 combines with J gene TRBJ1-3; a weak D match, TRBD1 (6 bases). Trimming took 2 bases from V and 1 from J, leaving 9 bases between them. Germline CDR1 reads MGHRA; CDR2 reads YSYEKL. CDR3 length equals 15 residues.

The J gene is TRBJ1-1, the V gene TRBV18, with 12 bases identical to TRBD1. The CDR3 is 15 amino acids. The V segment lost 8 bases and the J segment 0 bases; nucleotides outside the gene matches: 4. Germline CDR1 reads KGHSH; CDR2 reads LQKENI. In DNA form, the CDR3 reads TGTGCCAGCGAGGGACAGGGGGCCATGAACACTGAAGCTTTCTTT. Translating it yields CASEGQGAMNTEAFF.